One and the same sample provided the 15 T cell receptor beta chains below, sequenced in a study of blood T cell repertoires in COVID-19. Clones were sequenced by immunoSEQ multiplex PCR, and TCRdb holds only the in-frame ones, with some missing. In the table there are tens of thousands of clones, 70% to 85% of which are singletons. The sequenced material came from peripheral blood. These TCRs come from a woman aged 55-70 years with acute or convalescent COVID-19.

This chain links TRBV7-9 with TRBJ1-1; TRBD1 matches at 7 bases. From germline, CDR1 is SEHNR and CDR2 FQNEAQ (reference sequence). The V segment lost 3 bases and the J segment 3 bases; nucleotides outside the gene matches: 4. The CDR3 runs to 14 residues. The CDR3 coding sequence is TGTGCCAGCAGCTTGACTACAGGGGACACTGAAGCTTTCTTT. Its translation: CASSLTTGDTEAFF.

The chain is built from TRBV27 and TRBJ2-5, with 8 bases fitting TRBD1. The germline V gene has CDR1 MNHEY and CDR2 SMNVEV (reference sequence). CDR3 length: 16 amino acids. V lost 6 bases to trimming and J lost 6 bases; unmatched junction nucleotides: 15. CDR3 sequence reads: CASSLVPGGSRKTQYF. The CDR3 DNA follows: TGTGCCAGCAGCCTAGTTCCAGGGGGCTCGAGAAAGACCCAGTACTTC.

V is TRBV6-6 and J is TRBJ1-5, with a tentative D call TRBD1 (6 bases). CDR1 and CDR2 from the germline V gene are MNHNY and SVGAGI (reference sequence). V lost 2 bases and J 5 bases, leaving 10 bases between the germline ends. This CDR3 is built from 14 residues. The CDR3 sequence is CASSYMGAHQPQHF. CDR3 in DNA: TGTGCCAGCAGTTACATGGGGGCCCATCAGCCCCAGCATTTT.

The V and J genes are TRBV9 and TRBJ2-5, with 7 nucleotides matching TRBD1. The germline CDR1 and CDR2 sequences are SGDLS and YYNGEE. The V segment lost 3 bases and the J segment 0 bases; nucleotides outside the gene matches: 5. This CDR3 spans 15 amino acids. The CDR3, as DNA: TGTGCCAGCAGCGCGTTCACAGGGGACCAAGAGACCCAGTACTTC. As protein: CASSAFTGDQETQYF.

This chain links TRBV27 with TRBJ1-2; tentative D call: TRBD1 (5 bases). V shed 4 bases and J shed 3 bases, with 15 bases lying between them. The CDR3 extends over 15 amino acids. Germline loops: CDR1 MNHEY, CDR2 SMNVEV (reference sequence). CDR3 sequence (DNA): TGTGCCAGCAGTTATGGGGCAGGGATCGACTATGGCTACACCTTC. This codes for CASSYGAGIDYGYTF.

The rearrangement links TRBV30 to TRBJ2-3; 7 bases match TRBD1. The V and J ends lost 5 bases and 0 bases, in that order; junction bases with no gene match: 11. The CDR3 runs to 16 residues. The germline V gene has CDR1 GTSNPN and CDR2 SVGIG (reference sequence). The CDR3 here is CAWAKTGTKSTDTQYF. The CDR3 nucleotides are TGTGCCTGGGCCAAGACAGGGACCAAAAGCACAGATACGCAGTATTTT.

The chain recombines TRBV6-1 with TRBJ2-1; 7 nucleotides align to TRBD2. Trimming cost V 2 bases and J 8 bases; bases outside gene matches: 9. CDR3 length equals 15 residues. Germline CDR1 and CDR2: MNHNS and SASEGT. CDR3 region: CASSERAGRFDEQFF. DNA of the CDR3: TGTGCCAGCAGTGAACGAGCGGGGCGGTTTGATGAGCAGTTCTTC.

The gene calls are TRBV7-3 and TRBJ2-3; 7 nucleotides align to TRBD1. From germline, CDR1 is SGHTA and CDR2 FQGTGA. CDR3 size: 14 residues. Germline trimming cut 7 bases from V and 4 bases from J; bases unmatched to any gene: 8. The CDR3 loop reads CASNQGDPADTQYF. CDR3 in DNA: TGTGCCAGCAATCAGGGGGACCCGGCAGATACGCAGTATTTT.

The chain couples TRBV6-1 to TRBJ2-2; 16 positions agree with TRBD2. This CDR3 spans 18 amino acids. Germline V CDR1 and CDR2: MNHNS, SASEGT. Germline trimming cut 4 bases from V and 4 bases from J; bases unmatched to any gene: 6. The CDR3 region is CASSGGLAGGPGTGELFF. The CDR3 DNA follows: TGTGCCAGCAGTGGGGGACTAGCGGGAGGGCCTGGCACCGGGGAGCTGTTTTTT.

V gene TRBV24-1 combines with J gene TRBJ2-2, with D tentatively TRBD2 (6 bases). The V gene lost 11 bases and the J gene lost 0 bases, with 12 bases spanning the gap. The CDR3 runs 14 residues. The V gene's germline CDR1 is KGHDR and CDR2 SFDVKD. The CDR3 DNA reads TGTGCCATCGGGGGTCCCGCGAACACCGGGGAGCTGTTTTTT. Translating gives CAIGGPANTGELFF.

The chain joins TRBV5-1 to TRBJ2-1; a weak D match, TRBD2 (5 bases). CDR3 length: 14 residues. The V gene lost 3 bases and the J gene lost 4 bases, with 11 bases spanning the gap. Germline lookup yields CDR1 SGHRS and CDR2 YFSETQ. In DNA form, the CDR3 reads TGCGCCAGCAGCTCGGGAAGCGGTTACAATGAGCAGTTCTTC. Translation gives CASSSGSGYNEQFF. Full variable domain (remainder filled in from reference TRBV5-1 and TRBJ2-1): KAGVTQTPRYLIKTRGQQVTLSCSPISGHRSVSWYQQTPGQGLQFLFEYFSETQRNKGNFPGRFSGRQFSNSRSEMNVSTLELGDSALYLCASSSGSGYNEQFFGPGTRLTVL.

The V and J genes are TRBV6-5 and TRBJ1-2; D gene unclear. Trimming removed 7 bases from V and 2 bases from J, with 14 bases in between. The CDR3 is 14 residues long. In germline, CDR1 is MNHEY, CDR2 SVGAGI. The DNA of the CDR3 is TGTGCCAGCACCCACGGGGTGATAAACTATGGCTACACCTTC. Its translation: CASTHGVINYGYTF.

The V call is TRBV20-1, the J call TRBJ2-1; 9 bases map to TRBD1. Germline CDR1 DFQATT, CDR2 SNEGSKA (reference sequence). The V segment lost 3 bases and the J segment 9 bases; nucleotides outside the gene matches: 12. There are 15 residues in the CDR3. CDR3 nucleotides: TGCAGTGCTAGTCCCCCGGGTACAGGGGGCACTGAGCAGTTCTTC. This codes for CSASPPGTGGTEQFF.

The rearrangement links TRBV4-1 to TRBJ2-2, with 10 bases identical to TRBD1. CDR1 and CDR2 from the germline V gene are MGHRA and YSYEKL. The CDR3 extends over 16 amino acids. The J segment lost 5 bases and the V segment lost 3 bases, leaving 6 bases of the junction unmatched. CDR3 nucleotides: TGCGCCAGCAGCCACCCGGACAGGGGGAGGACCGGGGAGCTGTTTTTT. Translating gives CASSHPDRGRTGELFF.

The chain links TRBV28 to TRBJ1-1; 11 bases line up with TRBD1. J lost 4 bases, V lost 8 bases, and 12 bases had no gene match. Germline V gives CDR1 MDHEN, CDR2 SYDVKM. The CDR3 consists of 16 residues. CDR3 sequence reads: CASFSVGQGAGTEAFF. DNA of the CDR3: TGTGCCAGCTTCTCCGTTGGACAGGGGGCCGGCACTGAAGCTTTCTTT.